One sample yielded the 13 T cell receptor beta chains listed below, sequenced in a study of blood T cell repertoires in COVID-19. Clones were read by immunoSEQ multiplex PCR, and TCRdb kept only the in-frame ones, dropping some. This sample carries 300,000 to 350,000 clones, about 90% of them seen once, and the ten largest clones take 0.8% to 1.3%. What was sequenced was peripheral blood. These receptors all come from a woman between 40 and 55 years old with COVID-19, enrolled during active disease.

Only one count was recorded for this clone. The genes are TRBV7-9 and TRBJ1-2; the match to TRBD1 covers 8 bases. Per germline, CDR1 SEHNR and CDR2 FQNEAQ (reference sequence). After removal of 5 bases from V and 3 bases from J, the junction contained 8 bases not matched to a gene. CDR3 size: 15 residues. DNA of the CDR3: TGTGCCAGCAGCCCGCCACAGGGGGGCGACTATGGCTACACCTTC. As protein: CASSPPQGGDYGYTF.

The chain joins TRBV27 to TRBJ2-3; TRBD2 might be the D (5 bases). Germline CDR1 and CDR2: MNHEY and SMNVEV (reference sequence). The CDR3 runs to 16 residues. The V and J ends lost 3 bases and 5 bases respectively, with 18 bases between them. For the CDR3, the DNA is TGTGCCAGCAGTTTTCATCTAGAGGGAGCTGGAGATACGCAGTATTTT. This gives the protein CASSFHLEGAGDTQYF.

The chain carries TRBV14 and TRBJ1-1; D gene unclear. The CDR3 is 15 amino acids. The V end was cut by 0 bases, the J end by 1 base, with 9 bases between. Germline V gene lookup returns CDR1 SGHDN and CDR2 FVKESK. The CDR3 is CASSQDNRRNTEAFF. Written as DNA, the CDR3 is TGTGCCAGCAGCCAAGATAATAGAAGGAACACTGAAGCTTTCTTT.

The chain has TRBV27 and TRBJ2-1; TRBD2 is a possible D gene (6 bases). Germline V gene lookup returns CDR1 MNHEY and CDR2 SMNVEV (reference sequence). The V gene lost 4 bases and the J gene lost 4 bases, with 11 bases spanning the gap. The CDR3 runs 14 residues. Here the CDR3 reads CASSWGLNYNEQFF. The CDR3 nucleotides are TGTGCCAGCAGTTGGGGACTCAATTACAATGAGCAGTTCTTC.

CDR3: CASSSGLGFWDSNQPQHF. The CDR3 DNA reads as TGTGCCAGCAGTTCGGGACTGGGGTTTTGGGATAGCAATCAGCCCCAGCATTTT. V and J are TRBV27 and TRBJ1-5; tentative D call: TRBD1 (5 bases). The CDR3 has 18 residues. The germline gives CDR1 MNHEY, CDR2 SMNVEV (reference sequence). The V end was cut by 4 bases, the J end by 0 bases, with 19 bases between.

This sequence joins TRBV27 and TRBJ2-3, with 11 nucleotides matching TRBD2. V dropped 4 bases and J dropped 3; count of bases not matched to a gene: 6. CDR1 and CDR2 (germline): MNHEY, SMNVEV (reference sequence). This CDR3 spans 16 amino acids. The CDR3 DNA reads TGTGCCAGCAGTTCACTTAGCGGGGGGGCAACAGATACGCAGTATTTT. As protein: CASSSLSGGATDTQYF.

V is TRBV28 and J is TRBJ2-1, with D maybe TRBD2 (6 bases). V was shortened by 3 bases and J by 0 bases, with 15 bases between the two germline ends. CDR3 length: 17 residues. Germline V lookup: CDR1 MDHEN, CDR2 SYDVKM. DNA for the CDR3: TGTGCCAGCAGTTTCCCGTCTTCCGGGGGCTCCTACAATGAGCAGTTCTTC. Translation gives CASSFPSSGGSYNEQFF.

The chain employs TRBV6-5 and TRBJ1-2, with 9 bases aligning to TRBD1. CDR3 length: 16 residues. The V gene's germline CDR1 is MNHEY and CDR2 SVGAGI. Losses at the gene ends were 2 bases for V and 2 bases for J; bases not matched to a gene: 6. CDR3 nucleotide sequence: TGTGCCAGCAGTTACCGAGGGACAGGGAGAAACTATGGCTACACCTTC. This gives the protein CASSYRGTGRNYGYTF.

The table lists this clone with a count of one. Mismatch with germline at one junction end may stem from a read error. This chain connects TRBV7-2 to TRBJ2-7; 7 bases align to TRBD2. Germline assignment: CDR1 SGHTA and CDR2 FQGNSA. The length of the CDR3 is 15 residues. CDR3 loop: CASSPRAGFSHEQYF. For the CDR3, the DNA is TGTGCCAGCAGCCCAAGAGCGGGGTTCTCCCACGAGCAGTACTTC.

This clone was seen a few times. The V gene is TRBV18, the J gene TRBJ1-5, with D possibly TRBD1 on 6 matching bases. Trimming stripped 6 bases from V and 3 bases from J, with 15 bases between. Per germline, CDR1 KGHSH and CDR2 LQKENI. The CDR3 runs 15 residues. CDR3 nucleotides: TGTGCCAGCTCCACAGGGCCTAGCCCCAATCAGCCCCAGCATTTT. It yields the protein CASSTGPSPNQPQHF.

The V call is TRBV9, the J call TRBJ1-1, with D maybe TRBD1 (5 bases). The CDR3 extends over 13 amino acids. V was clipped by 2 bases and J by 2 bases, with 7 bases between them. Germline V CDR1 and CDR2: SGDLS, YYNGEE. CDR3 residues: CASSVQGNTEAFF. The CDR3 DNA follows: TGTGCCAGCAGCGTCCAGGGTAACACTGAAGCTTTCTTT. Full variable domain (rest looked up from reference TRBV9 and TRBJ1-1): DSGVTQTPKHLITATGQRVTLRCSPRSGDLSVYWYQQSLDQGLQFLIQYYNGEERAKGNILERFSAQQFPDLHSELNLSSLELGDSALYFCASSVQGNTEAFFGQGTRLTVV.

The chain carries TRBV29-1 and TRBJ2-7; TRBD2 aligns across 13 bases. TRBJ2-5 explains the end of the DNA better; the J call may be wrong. This CDR3 is 14 amino acids long. The germline gives CDR1 SQVTM, CDR2 ANQGSEA. CDR3 sequence reads: CSVSGTSGKETQYF. CDR3 nucleotides: TGCAGCGTTTCCGGGACTAGCGGGAAAGAGACCCAGTACTTC.

The rearrangement links TRBV12-3 or TRBV12-4 to TRBJ2-3; no reliable D call. The CDR3 totals 12 residues. The ends were cut back, 6 bases at V and 2 bases at J, with 6 bases in the middle. The DNA for the CDR3 is TGTGCCAGCAGCCACATCACAGATACGCAGTATTTT. Translated: CASSHITDTQYF.